The clone carrying this T cell receptor beta chain was seen many times. No antigen is known for it. MiXCR was run by TCRdb on the 5' RACE reads, yielding one entry per CDR3 protein. This repertoire shows 40,000 to 50,000 distinct CDR3 sequences, approximately 2.4% found once; its top ten account for around 12%. This record comes from a study of neurological immune-mediated disorders. General study findings and limits: HTLV-1-associated myelopathy showed the most TCR clonal expansion; multiple sclerosis the least, below healthy controls.

The CDR3 has 14 amino acids. The V gene lost 1 base and the J gene lost 2 bases, with 7 bases spanning the gap. CDR1 SGHRS and CDR2 YFSETQ come from the germline V gene. The sequence derives from a man aged 25 to 40 with multiple sclerosis. The chain recombines TRBV5-1 with TRBJ1-3, with D perhaps matching TRBD1 (5 bases). The sequenced material came from PBMCs. The DNA for the CDR3 is TGCGCCAGCAGCTTGCAGGGCACTGGAAACACCATATATTTT. Translation: CASSLQGTGNTIYF. The whole variable domain, remainder taken from reference TRBV5-1 and TRBJ1-3, is KAGVTQTPRYLIKTRGQQVTLSCSPISGHRSVSWYQQTPGQGLQFLFEYFSETQRNKGNFPGRFSGRQFSNSRSEMNVSTLELGDSALYLCASSLQGTGNTIYFGEGSWLTVV.